What follows is one T cell receptor beta chain and its context. This clonotype was seen only a few times. No cognate antigen has been identified for it. Mismatch with germline at one junction end may stem from a read error. These data come from a study of blood T cells in healthy people across ages (dated by TCRdb to between 2014 and 2017). Regarding the research as a whole: In model experiments, template switching captured roughly one uniquely barcoded TCR beta cDNA molecule for every two T cells. Donors were grouped into four age groups: young (average about 15 years), middle-aged (around 39), aged (approximately 67) and long-lived (around 80). Using the same blood draw, the study looked at two additional independent replicas of 1 million unique cDNA reads for two donors, one aged 18 to 30 and the other aged 80 or older. To avoid experimental bias, donors of different ages were distributed randomly across sequencing lanes. The study measured age-related changes in TCR beta repertoire diversity using deep sequencing normalized with unique cDNA molecular identifiers. General conclusions and limits of the study: Since profiling was done on bulk unsorted PBMCs, naive and antigen-experienced compartments could not be conclusively compared. A strong correlation was found between observed TCR beta diversity and the percentage of naive T cells measured by flow cytometry. Estimates of total diversity from one million sequenced T cells were regarded as lower bounds and underestimates. Observed TCR beta diversity per million T cells fell roughly linearly with age, and a significant reduction was already apparent by age around 40. The CMV infection status of donors was not known, potentially confounding age-related changes in expanded clonotypes. Compared with the aged group, the long-lived group had more naive CD4+ T cells, fewer expanded clones and increased TCR diversity, a pattern suggesting age selection.

Libraries were built with 5' RACE. Sequenced on an Illumina HiSeq 2500. A second PCR of about 6 to 11 cycles was run with a J-beta primer mix and a sample-barcoded 5' primer. A unique molecular identifier was introduced onto each TCR beta cDNA molecule by a template-switch 5' adaptor carrying 12 random nucleotides. Each sample yielded at least 3 million CDR3-containing paired-end reads. The Mint cDNA synthesis kit, primed by a TRBC-specific oligonucleotide, was used to synthesize first-strand cDNA from all RNA. Following uracil-DNA glycosylase treatment, all cDNA underwent a first 18-cycle PCR with the universal primers M1SS and BC2_uni_R. Turning to the authors' computational methods: For normalization, 1 million high-quality reads, each with a distinct molecular identifier, were randomly selected from each sample. Instead of being binned into consensus sequences, reads with shared molecular identifiers were discarded. MiTCR, with a Q25 quality threshold and the strictest error-elimination algorithm, was used for CDR3 identification, clonotype clustering and error correction. Lower-bound total TCR beta diversity was estimated with a nonparametric unseen species model using Euler transformation. TCRdb applied fastp at Q25 and MiXCR to the public reads, then kept only in-frame beta chains. A single entry per CDR3 protein holds the most common genes and DNA from its merged rows. TCRdb assigned the V and J calls; the authors' analysis was not used. The sample table shows just under 750,000 distinct CDR3 sequences, and about a fifth are seen once. The ten biggest clones cover around 22% of the sample.

The donors were some 36 Caucasian individuals from Russia, aged 6 to 90 years, who were systemically healthy. Each donor gave roughly 9 milliliters of peripheral blood, drawn into EDTA-treated Vacutainer tubes. Ficoll-Paque density-gradient centrifugation was used to isolate PBMCs, with at least 6.5 million per sample. Trizol reagent was used to extract total RNA from PBMCs, with at least 5 micrograms per sample. For every donor, an aliquot of PBMCs went through flow cytometry to measure the percentages of naive CD45RAhigh/CD27high T cells. Sequencing input: blood. The TCR comes from a man in his 70s in good health.

The bases are TGTGCCAGCAGTCCCTGGGGAGCAGGAGAAAAACCGTTTTTT. It translates to CASSPWGAGEKPFF. The chain couples TRBV25-1 to TRBJ1-4, with an unclear D gene assignment. From the cysteine through the phenylalanine, the CDR3 covers 14 amino acids. The sequence is cut down to CDR3 DNA, 42 bases in frame from base 1. Reading the germline V gene gives CDR1 MGHDK and CDR2 SYGVNS.